A single sample is the source of the 30 T cell receptor beta chains below, sequenced in a study of T cell changes during pregnancy in multiple sclerosis. This table comes from immunoSEQ multiplex PCR, and its TCRdb copy is limited to in-frame clones, with some not included. Counted here are fewer than 60,000 clones, more than 85% occurring once; the ten biggest clones make up about 0.4%. The sample was CD4+ T cells from peripheral blood mononuclear cells, taken after pregnancy. The origin of the receptors is a female donor with multiple sclerosis, enrolled in a pregnancy study.

This clone was seen only once. The chain combines TRBV19 with TRBJ1-2, with TRBD1 matching 7 bases. V dropped 3 bases and J dropped 8; count of bases not matched to a gene: 9. The CDR3 is 14 amino acids. Germline V gene lookup returns CDR1 LNHDA and CDR2 SQIVND (reference sequence). The CDR3 DNA reads as TGTGCCAGTAGTATGGTGAGAAGAGGGGGCGGCTACACCTTC. Protein sequence: CASSMVRRGGGYTF.

This clone appeared a single time. The V gene is TRBV30, the J gene TRBJ2-4; the match to TRBD1 covers 8 bases. The CDR3 spans 15 residues. Germline CDR1 reads GTSNPN; CDR2 reads SVGIG (reference sequence). V shed 5 bases and J 3 bases; nucleotides not matched to a gene: 9. DNA of the CDR3: TGTGCCTGGGAGACCCATGGGACAGGCAAAAACATTCAGTACTTC. Its translation: CAWETHGTGKNIQYF.

This clone was recorded a few times. V gene TRBV30 combines with J gene TRBJ1-5; TRBD1 aligns across 7 bases. This CDR3 comprises 16 residues. CDR1 GTSNPN and CDR2 SVGIG come from the germline V gene (reference sequence). Germline trimming cut 2 bases from V and 1 base from J; bases unmatched to any gene: 8. The CDR3 loop reads CAWSPETGRSNQPQHF. The CDR3 DNA sequence: TGTGCCTGGAGTCCAGAGACAGGGAGAAGCAATCAGCCCCAGCATTTT. The whole variable domain, remainder taken from reference TRBV30 and TRBJ1-5, is SQTIHQWPATLVQPVGSPLSLECTVEGTSNPNLYWYRQAAGRGLQLLFYSVGIGQISSEVPQNLSASRPQDRQFILSSKKLLLSDSGFYLCAWSPETGRSNQPQHFGDGTRLSIL.

The V and J genes are TRBV5-6 and TRBJ1-2; TRBD1 matches 9 bases. There are 16 residues in the CDR3. Looked up from germline, CDR1 is SGHDT and CDR2 is YYEEEE. V gave up 0 bases and J gave up 2 bases; unmatched junction bases: 5. The CDR3 spells CASSLAGTGTNYGYTF. DNA for the CDR3: TGTGCCAGCAGCTTGGCGGGGACAGGGACGAACTATGGCTACACCTTC.

This rearrangement joins TRBV7-2 to TRBJ2-5, with TRBD2 as a possible D gene (5 bases). The V gene's germline CDR1 is SGHTA and CDR2 FQGNSA. V dropped 5 bases and J dropped 4 bases, with 11 bases sitting between them. There are 13 residues in the CDR3. The CDR3: CASSRGNRETQYF. CDR3 nucleotide sequence: TGTGCCAGCAGCCGGGGTAATCGAGAGACCCAGTACTTC.

V and J are TRBV7-9 and TRBJ2-4; 8 nucleotides agree with TRBD1. The CDR3 covers 14 residues. From germline, CDR1 is SEHNR and CDR2 FQNEAQ (reference sequence). Trimming took 5 bases from V and 4 from J; bases not matched to a gene: 4. CDR3 loop: CASSDTGGKNIQYF. The DNA of the CDR3 is TGTGCCAGCAGCGATACAGGGGGTAAAAACATTCAGTACTTC.

This chain connects TRBV19 to TRBJ2-7; D remains ambiguous. V lost 3 bases to trimming and J lost 2 bases, with 11 bases between them. The germline gives CDR1 LNHDA, CDR2 SQIVND (reference sequence). This CDR3 comprises 14 residues. The CDR3 region has the DNA TGTGCCAGTAGTATCGGCCCAGGAACCTACGAGCAGTACTTC. Translated, it gives CASSIGPGTYEQYF.

The chain recombines TRBV7-2 with TRBJ2-6; the D gene is possibly TRBD2 (6 bases). V lost 2 bases and J lost 2, with 7 bases in between. The CDR3 loop spans 15 amino acids. Germline values: CDR1 SGHTA, CDR2 FQGNSA. The CDR3 DNA reads TGTGCCAGCAGCTTAACGGGGGCTGGGGCCAACGTCCTGACTTTC. Amino acid sequence: CASSLTGAGANVLTF. Filled out from reference TRBV7-2 and TRBJ2-6, the complete variable domain reads GAGVSQSPSNKVTEKGKDVELRCDPISGHTALYWYRQSLGQGLEFLIYFQGNSAPDKSGLPSDRFSAERTGGSVSTLTIQRTQQEDSAVYLCASSLTGAGANVLTFGAGSRLTVL.

Points on this clone: One end of the junction varies from germline; a read error may be responsible. Within the sample, other DNA sequences also encode this same CDR3. The chain joins TRBV28 to TRBJ2-1, with 14 bases lining up with TRBD2. The length of the CDR3 is 17 residues. CDR1 MDHEN and CDR2 SYDVKM come from the germline V gene. CDR3 protein: CASSPRLAGGRGNEQFF. As DNA, the CDR3 is TGTGCCAGCAGTCCCCGACTAGCGGGAGGGCGGGGTAATGAACAGTTCTTC.

The chain employs TRBV18 and TRBJ1-2, with D tentatively TRBD1 (6 bases). The germline CDR1 and CDR2 sequences are KGHSH and LQKENI. The V end was cut by 4 bases, the J end by 3 bases, with 9 bases between. There are 13 residues in the CDR3. CDR3: CASSLQGDYGYTF. DNA for the CDR3: TGTGCCAGCTCACTACAGGGAGACTATGGCTACACCTTC.

This chain joins TRBV5-4 and TRBJ2-5; possible D gene TRBD1, 5 bases. This CDR3 spans 14 amino acids. Germline CDR1 is SGHNT and CDR2 is YYREEE (reference sequence). Trimming removed 2 bases from V and 5 bases from J, with 13 bases in between. DNA of the CDR3: TGTGCCAGCAGCTTACAGGTCCCCGGGGAGACCCAGTACTTC. Its translation: CASSLQVPGETQYF. The entire variable domain, with the rest obtained from reference TRBV5-4 and TRBJ2-5, is as follows: ETGVTQSPTHLIKTRGQQVTLRCSSQSGHNTVSWYQQALGQGPQFIFQYYREEENGRGNFPPRFSGLQFPNYSSELNVNALELDDSALYLCASSLQVPGETQYFGPGTRLLVL.

J is TRBJ2-3 and V is TRBV6-1; weak D call: TRBD1 (5 bases). This CDR3 is 17 amino acids long. Germline V CDR1 and CDR2: MNHNS, SASEGT. V lost 4 bases and J lost 3, with 20 bases in between. CDR3 in DNA: TGTGCCAGCAGTGTCATCGGAACAGGTCGGAAAACAGATACGCAGTATTTT. Translating it yields CASSVIGTGRKTDTQYF.

This rearrangement joins TRBV6-5 to TRBJ1-1, with TRBD1 matching over 9 bases. The CDR3 is made up of 14 amino acids. The V and J ends lost 6 bases and 4 bases, in that order; junction bases with no gene match: 6. Germline-derived CDR1 and CDR2 are MNHEY and SVGAGI. CDR3 region: CASSHRGQGTEAFF. The DNA of the CDR3 is TGTGCCAGCAGCCACAGGGGGCAGGGCACTGAAGCTTTCTTT.

The rearrangement joins TRBV4-1 to TRBJ2-1; D remains ambiguous. Germline CDR1 is MGHRA and CDR2 is YSYEKL. The CDR3 is made up of 16 amino acids. Trimming took off 1 base at V and 8 bases at J, with 18 bases between the two ends. CDR3 in amino acids: CASSQVPLVPLDEQFF. In DNA form, the CDR3 reads TGCGCCAGCAGCCAAGTCCCTTTAGTCCCGCTCGATGAGCAGTTCTTC.

The genes are TRBV9 and TRBJ2-4, with 8 bases aligning to TRBD1. Germline V gives CDR1 SGDLS, CDR2 YYNGEE. The CDR3 has 14 amino acids. The V gene end was trimmed by 4 bases and the J gene end by 8 bases; junction bases not matched to a gene: 8. The CDR3 sequence is CASSLQGEEDIQYF. In DNA, the CDR3 is TGTGCCAGCAGCCTACAGGGGGAAGAAGACATTCAGTACTTC.

This rearrangement joins TRBV6-1 to TRBJ2-3, with D maybe TRBD2 (7 bases). The germline V gene has CDR1 MNHNS and CDR2 SASEGT. There are 14 residues in the CDR3. The V gene lost 6 bases and the J gene lost 4 bases, with 14 bases spanning the gap. This CDR3 reads CASRKGGFPDTQYF. The CDR3 region has the DNA TGTGCCAGCAGAAAGGGGGGGTTCCCAGATACGCAGTATTTT.

The chain carries TRBV2 and TRBJ2-1, with TRBD2 matching over 10 bases. Per the germline V gene, CDR1 is SNHLY and CDR2 is FYNNEI. CDR3 length: 15 amino acids. After removal of 1 base from V and 5 bases from J, the junction contained 2 bases not matched to a gene. CDR3 protein: CASSEEGLANNEQFF. CDR3 coding DNA: TGTGCCAGCAGTGAAGAGGGACTAGCGAACAATGAGCAGTTCTTC.

V is TRBV27 and J is TRBJ2-7; perhaps TRBD2 as D (6 bases). Germline V gene lookup returns CDR1 MNHEY and CDR2 SMNVEV (reference sequence). The ends were cut back, 2 bases at V and 4 bases at J, with 12 bases in the middle. The CDR3 runs 14 residues. Here the CDR3 DNA reads TGTGCCAGCAGTTTACGGGACTTTACTTACGAGCAGTACTTC. The encoded protein is CASSLRDFTYEQYF.

This chain joins TRBV7-9 and TRBJ2-1; TRBD1 matches at 7 bases. Germline loops: CDR1 SEHNR, CDR2 FQNEAQ (reference sequence). V lost 2 bases, J lost 4 bases, and 5 bases stayed unmatched. The length of the CDR3 is 15 residues. CDR3 nucleotide sequence: TGTGCCAGCAGCTTACGGGGACAGAAATACAATGAGCAGTTCTTC. It translates to CASSLRGQKYNEQFF.

The chain recombines TRBV5-4 with TRBJ1-2; D is unresolved. This CDR3 contains 14 residues. Trimming shortened V by 2 bases and J by 2 bases, and 10 bases separated the two germline ends. Germline assignment: CDR1 SGHNT and CDR2 YYREEE (reference sequence). The CDR3 DNA sequence: TGTGCCAGCAGCTTATTACCGGAGAACTATGGCTACACCTTC. It yields the protein CASSLLPENYGYTF.

This sequence joins TRBV29-1 and TRBJ2-1; TRBD2 matches at 8 bases. Germline-derived CDR1 and CDR2 are SQVTM and ANQGSEA. V lost 8 bases, J lost 8 bases, and 11 bases stayed unmatched. The CDR3 consists of 13 residues. In DNA, the CDR3 is TGCAGCTTAATAGCGGGAACGATCGATGAGCAGTTCTTC. It specifies CSLIAGTIDEQFF.

V is TRBV19 and J is TRBJ1-2; D is uncertain. The CDR3 loop spans 16 amino acids. V was trimmed by 6 bases and J by 4 bases, leaving 21 bases between them. CDR1 LNHDA and CDR2 SQIVND come from the germline V gene (reference sequence). The CDR3 loop is CASSDFRESAIYGYTF. The CDR3 bases are TGTGCCAGTAGCGACTTCCGGGAGTCCGCTATCTATGGCTACACCTTC.

This rearrangement joins TRBV27 to TRBJ1-4; weak D call: TRBD1 (6 bases). Germline CDR1 MNHEY, CDR2 SMNVEV (reference sequence). Trimming shortened V by 0 bases and J by 0 bases, and 11 bases separated the two germline ends. The CDR3 is 17 residues long. The CDR3 protein is CASSLSQQGTTNEKLFF. In nucleotides, the CDR3 is TGTGCCAGCAGTTTATCACAACAGGGAACAACTAATGAAAAACTGTTTTTT.

V is TRBV18 and J is TRBJ2-7, with 12 bases fitting TRBD2. This CDR3 contains 16 residues. V shed 3 bases, J shed 4 bases, and the junction held 7 bases outside the gene matches. Germline-derived CDR1 and CDR2 are KGHSH and LQKENI. The CDR3, as DNA: TGTGCCAGCTCACCCCAGACTAGCGGGAGTAAATACGAGCAGTACTTC. Translating it yields CASSPQTSGSKYEQYF.

The rearrangement joins TRBV5-4 to TRBJ2-5; no firm D call. The CDR3 loop spans 13 amino acids. The germline V and J ends were trimmed by 1 base and 1 base, with 5 bases remaining between them. Germline V lookup: CDR1 SGHNT, CDR2 YYREEE (reference sequence). The CDR3 nucleotides are TGTGCCAGCAGCTTGAACAGCCAAGAGACCCAGTACTTC. It translates to CASSLNSQETQYF.

This clone was seen only a few times. The chain employs TRBV30 and TRBJ1-1; TRBD1 might be the D (6 bases). The CDR3 covers 15 residues. The V gene's germline CDR1 is GTSNPN and CDR2 SVGIG (reference sequence). Trimming stripped 1 base from V and 3 bases from J, with 15 bases between. The CDR3 loop reads CAWSGGRVYDTEAFF. CDR3 coding DNA: TGTGCCTGGAGTGGGGGGCGGGTCTACGACACTGAAGCTTTCTTT. The full variable domain, completed using reference TRBV30 and TRBJ1-1, is SQTIHQWPATLVQPVGSPLSLECTVEGTSNPNLYWYRQAAGRGLQLLFYSVGIGQISSEVPQNLSASRPQDRQFILSSKKLLLSDSGFYLCAWSGGRVYDTEAFFGQGTRLTVV.

The V call is TRBV5-1, the J call TRBJ1-1; possibly TRBD1 for D (6 bases). The ends were cut back, 4 bases at V and 0 bases at J, with 13 bases in the middle. The CDR3 sequence is 15 residues long. Germline V gene data show CDR1 as SGHRS and CDR2 as YFSETQ. The DNA of the CDR3 is TGCGCCAGCAGCCCCCGGGACACCATGAACACTGAAGCTTTCTTT. It codes for CASSPRDTMNTEAFF.

The V call is TRBV6-4, the J call TRBJ2-3, with 7 positions matching TRBD2. The CDR3 is 15 amino acids. With V trimmed by 4 bases and J by 0 bases, 4 bases remained unmatched. Germline-derived CDR1 and CDR2 are MRHNA and SNTAGT. DNA of the CDR3: TGTGCCAGCAGTGCTAGCGGCCAAAGCACAGATACGCAGTATTTT. Translation gives CASSASGQSTDTQYF.

The chain recombines TRBV7-8 with TRBJ1-1; D uncertain. The CDR3 is 13 amino acids. CDR1 is SGHVS, CDR2 FQNEAQ, per germline. V dropped 0 bases and J dropped 4 bases, with 6 bases sitting between them. The CDR3 here is CASSLAAGTEAFF. The DNA for the CDR3 is TGTGCCAGCAGCTTAGCTGCGGGCACTGAAGCTTTCTTT.

Turning to this clone: A read error may produce the germline difference seen at one junction end. The V call is TRBV14, the J call TRBJ2-3; D gene unclear. Germline V gene sequence: CDR1 SGHDN, CDR2 FVKESK. There are 15 residues in the CDR3. The CDR3, as DNA: TGTGCCAGCAGTCAAGTTAACAGTGGCACAGATACGCAGTATTTT. It yields the protein CASSQVNSGTDTQYF.